The 27 T cell receptor beta chains given below trace back to one sample, sequenced in a study of early T cells in non-severe SARS-CoV-2 infection. TCRdb reprocessed the 5' RACE reads with MiXCR, giving one entry per CDR3 protein. Of about 30,000 distinct CDR3 sequences listed, approximately 5.2% are singletons. The sample was whole blood. The receptors originated from an adult who was a healthcare worker with PCR-confirmed SARS-CoV-2 infection or an uninfected control (not recorded which).

This clonotype was seen repeatedly, ten times or more. V usage is TRBV11-2 and J usage is TRBJ2-5; D is ambiguous. V was trimmed by 7 bases and J by 5 bases, leaving 8 bases between them. Germline lookup yields CDR1 SGHAT and CDR2 FQNNGV. This CDR3 is 11 amino acids long. CDR3 amino acids: CASNNGETQYF. DNA of the CDR3: TGTGCCAGCAACAACGGGGAGACCCAGTACTTC.

This rearrangement joins TRBV2 to TRBJ2-5; 7 nucleotides agree with TRBD1. This CDR3 has 14 amino acids. Looked up from germline, CDR1 is SNHLY and CDR2 is FYNNEI. J lost 2 bases, V lost 6 bases, and 6 bases had no gene match. CDR3 amino acids: CASSETGRQETQYF. In DNA, the CDR3 is TGTGCCAGCAGCGAGACAGGGAGACAAGAGACCCAGTACTTC.

This clonotype was seen ten or more times. The chain is built from TRBV6-2 or TRBV6-3 and TRBJ1-1; D remains unclear. CDR3 length: 17 residues. Germline CDR1 is MNHEY and CDR2 is SVGEGT. V shed 0 bases and J shed 0 bases, with 14 bases lying between them. The CDR3 bases are TGTGCCAGCAGTTACTCTGTCCGGGTATTCGTGAACACTGAAGCTTTCTTT. This sequence encodes CASSYSVRVFVNTEAFF.

This clonotype was seen ten or more times. The J gene is TRBJ2-5, the V gene TRBV11-2, with 13 bases that match TRBD2. The CDR3 totals 16 residues. V shed 6 bases, J shed 2 bases, and the junction held 6 bases outside the gene matches. In germline, CDR1 is SGHAT, CDR2 FQNNGV. The CDR3 sequence is CASSSGLAGVQETQYF. DNA of the CDR3: TGTGCCAGCAGTTCCGGACTAGCGGGAGTTCAAGAGACCCAGTACTTC.

This clonotype was picked up a small number of times. Written as DNA, the CDR3 is TGTGCCAGCGGCCCAAGACAGGACCAAGAGACCCAGTACTTC. Translating gives CASGPRQDQETQYF. V usage is TRBV11-3 and J usage is TRBJ2-5; a weak D match, TRBD1 (6 bases). V lost 8 bases to trimming and J lost 0 bases, with 13 bases between them. Germline V gives CDR1 SGHNT, CDR2 YENEEA. The length of the CDR3 is 14 residues.

This clonotype was counted between two and nine times. The V call is TRBV14, the J call TRBJ2-2; a possible D gene is TRBD1 (6 bases). Germline V gene data show CDR1 as SGHDN and CDR2 as FVKESK. The CDR3 contains 16 residues. The germline V and J ends were trimmed by 3 bases and 4 bases, with 15 bases remaining between them. The CDR3 DNA sequence: TGTGCCAGCAGCCATCCCTCCAGGGGAAGCACCGGGGAGCTGTTTTTT. It is translated as CASSHPSRGSTGELFF.

V usage is TRBV12-3 or TRBV12-4 and J usage is TRBJ1-1, with D possibly TRBD1 on 5 matching bases. Trimming took off 3 bases at V and 10 bases at J, with 9 bases between the two ends. The CDR3 extends over 11 amino acids. In DNA form, the CDR3 reads TGTGCCAGCAGTTTGCAGGGACGAGCTTTCTTT. As protein: CASSLQGRAFF.

This clonotype was found many times. The chain has TRBV20-1 and TRBJ2-1; D unresolved. V was clipped by 3 bases and J by 5 bases, with 11 bases between them. This CDR3 region has 13 residues. The germline CDR1 and CDR2 sequences are DFQATT and SNEGSKA (reference sequence). The CDR3 sequence: CSASNLNHNEQFF. Written as DNA, the CDR3 is TGCAGTGCTAGTAATCTAAACCACAATGAGCAGTTCTTC.

Only a few counts were recorded for this clonotype. The chain links TRBV15 to TRBJ2-3; a weak D match, TRBD2 (6 bases). The CDR3 contains 17 residues. The V gene lost 1 base and the J gene lost 1 base, with 15 bases spanning the gap. The germline V gene encodes CDR1 LNHNV and CDR2 YYDKDF (reference sequence). CDR3 DNA sequence: TGTGCCACCAGCAGAGCGGCGGGACCGTCAGGCACAGATACGCAGTATTTT. It translates to CATSRAAGPSGTDTQYF.

The CDR3 loop reads CASSLIERLNTEAFF. The CDR3 bases are TGTGCCAGCAGTTTAATAGAGCGCCTGAACACTGAAGCTTTCTTT. The chain is built from TRBV12-3 or TRBV12-4 and TRBJ1-1; D is undetermined. CDR3 length: 15 amino acids. V lost 2 bases and J lost 0, with 10 bases in between.

V gene TRBV6-2 or TRBV6-3 combines with J gene TRBJ2-2; 9 bases agree with TRBD2. Germline-derived CDR1 and CDR2 are MNHEY and SVGEGT. The V and J ends lost 2 bases and 1 base, in that order; junction bases with no gene match: 11. There are 19 residues in the CDR3. The CDR3 DNA is TGTGCCAGCAGTTACGCCCTAGCGGGGAGCTTCCGGAACACCGGGGAGCTGTTTTTT. It codes for CASSYALAGSFRNTGELFF.

This clonotype was picked up many times. In DNA, the CDR3 is TGTGCCAGCAGTGTCTCTAGCGGGAGTGGAGATACGCAGTATTTT. Protein sequence: CASSVSSGSGDTQYF. The gene calls are TRBV6-4 and TRBJ2-3; TRBD2 matches 10 bases. There are 15 residues in the CDR3. V shed 4 bases, J shed 5 bases, and the junction held 6 bases outside the gene matches. Germline loops: CDR1 MRHNA, CDR2 SNTAGT.

This clonotype was observed a handful of times. The rearrangement uses TRBV7-2 and TRBJ2-7, with TRBD2 matching over 11 bases. The CDR3 runs to 15 residues. Losses at the gene ends were 5 bases for V and 0 bases for J; bases not matched to a gene: 3. The germline CDR1 and CDR2 sequences are SGHTA and FQGNSA. The CDR3 loop reads CASSRGLAASYEQYF. In DNA, the CDR3 is TGTGCCAGCAGCCGGGGACTAGCGGCCTCCTACGAGCAGTACTTC. Based on the CDR3 plus reference TRBV7-2 and TRBJ2-7, the full variable domain is GAGVSQSPSNKVTEKGKDVELRCDPISGHTALYWYRQSLGQGLEFLIYFQGNSAPDKSGLPSDRFSAERTGGSVSTLTIQRTQQEDSAVYLCASSRGLAASYEQYFGPGTRLTVT.

Many counts were recorded for this clonotype. CDR3 nucleotide sequence: TGTGCCAGCTCACCGAGAGGGACTTACACAGATACGCAGTATTTT. Protein: CASSPRGTYTDTQYF. This chain joins TRBV18 and TRBJ2-3; a weak D match, TRBD2 (6 bases). Trimming stripped 3 bases from V and 2 bases from J, with 12 bases between. Germline CDR1 KGHSH, CDR2 LQKENI. The CDR3 runs 15 residues. Supplemented by reference TRBV18 and TRBJ2-3, the full variable domain reads NAGVMQNPRHLVRRRGQEARLRCSPMKGHSHVYWYRQLPEEGLKFMVYLQKENIIDESGMPKERFSAEFPKEGPSILRIQQVVRGDSAAYFCASSPRGTYTDTQYFGPGTRLTVL.

This clonotype is medium-sized within its sample. The chain combines TRBV28 with TRBJ2-1; 10 nucleotides match TRBD2. This CDR3 is 17 amino acids long. With 5 bases clipped from V and 1 base from J, the junction kept 8 bases outside the gene matches. Germline V gene lookup returns CDR1 MDHEN and CDR2 SYDVKM. DNA for the CDR3: TGTGCCAGCAGTCCTTCTCTAGCGGGAGTATCCTACAATGAGCAGTTCTTC. It yields the protein CASSPSLAGVSYNEQFF. Variable domain in full (rest from reference TRBV28 and TRBJ2-1): DVKVTQSSRYLVKRTGEKVFLECVQDMDHENMFWYRQDPGLGLRLIYFSYDVKMKEKGDIPEGYSVSREKKERFSLILESASTNQTSMYLCASSPSLAGVSYNEQFFGPGTRLTVL.

This clonotype was counted a few times. The chain couples TRBV5-1 to TRBJ2-7, with D hard to call. The V gene lost 4 bases and the J gene lost 6 bases, with 14 bases spanning the gap. The CDR3 has 13 residues. Germline V gene sequence: CDR1 SGHRS, CDR2 YFSETQ. CDR3 amino acids: CASSPRTAAEQYF. The CDR3 DNA follows: TGCGCCAGCAGCCCCCGGACGGCGGCCGAGCAGTACTTC.

This clonotype was seen many times. The chain uses TRBV13 and TRBJ1-2, with 11 positions matching TRBD1. The germline CDR1 and CDR2 sequences are PRHDT and FYEKMQ (reference sequence). The CDR3 is 14 residues long. V shed 5 bases, J shed 7 bases, and the junction held 6 bases outside the gene matches. This CDR3 reads CASSLIGTGGGYTF. CDR3 bases: TGTGCCAGCAGCCTCATAGGGACAGGGGGTGGCTACACCTTC.

This clonotype appeared many times. This chain joins TRBV29-1 and TRBJ2-1; TRBD2 matches 10 bases. The CDR3 has 13 amino acids. Germline V gene sequence: CDR1 SQVTM, CDR2 ANQGSEA. Trimming took 5 bases from V and 9 from J; bases not matched to a gene: 7. This CDR3 reads CSVRDSGRFEQFF. CDR3 nucleotide sequence: TGCAGCGTTAGGGATAGCGGGAGGTTTGAGCAGTTCTTC.

This clonotype was counted many times. This rearrangement joins TRBV7-2 to TRBJ1-6; D is ambiguous. The CDR3 has 12 amino acids. The V gene lost 2 bases and the J gene lost 4 bases, with 0 bases spanning the gap. Germline values: CDR1 SGHTA, CDR2 FQGNSA. In DNA, the CDR3 is TGTGCCAGCAGCTTATATAATTCACCCCTCCACTTT. It specifies CASSLYNSPLHF.

About this clonotype itself: Given a much more abundant clone one base away, this may be a read error. This chain uses TRBV12-3 or TRBV12-4 with TRBJ1-6; perhaps TRBD1 as D (6 bases). V lost 3 bases and J lost 6, with 12 bases in between. The length of the CDR3 is 15 residues. CDR3 amino acids: CASSLRGFCNSPLHF. The CDR3 region has the DNA TGTGCCAGCAGTTTGAGGGGGTTCTGTAATTCACCCCTCCACTTT.

In this sample, this clonotype turned up many times. The chain uses TRBV7-2 and TRBJ1-2; TRBD1 is a possible D gene (5 bases). CDR3 size: 15 residues. Germline CDR1 SGHTA, CDR2 FQGNSA. V lost 5 bases, J lost 6 bases, and 19 bases lay in between. CDR3 loop: CASSNSGAQGHGYTF. CDR3 in DNA: TGTGCCAGCAGCAACAGTGGGGCCCAAGGTCATGGCTACACCTTC. Based on the CDR3 plus reference TRBV7-2 and TRBJ1-2, the full variable domain is GAGVSQSPSNKVTEKGKDVELRCDPISGHTALYWYRQSLGQGLEFLIYFQGNSAPDKSGLPSDRFSAERTGGSVSTLTIQRTQQEDSAVYLCASSNSGAQGHGYTFGSGTRLTVV.

This clonotype has ten or more counts. The rearrangement links TRBV27 to TRBJ2-7, with 11 bases identical to TRBD2. Per germline, CDR1 MNHEY and CDR2 SMNVEV (reference sequence). The CDR3 is made up of 13 amino acids. V lost 5 bases to trimming and J lost 5 bases; unmatched junction nucleotides: 2. CDR3 coding DNA: TGTGCCAGCAGTACTAGCGGGAGCAACGAGCAGTACTTC. It encodes CASSTSGSNEQYF.

This clonotype is medium-sized within its sample. The gene calls are TRBV6-5 and TRBJ2-7; D is possibly TRBD1 (6 bases). V lost 5 bases and J lost 0, with 11 bases in between. The CDR3 loop spans 14 amino acids. CDR1 and CDR2 from the germline V gene are MNHEY and SVGAGI. The CDR3 spells CASSQRDTSYEQYF. CDR3 coding DNA: TGTGCCAGCAGTCAACGGGACACCTCCTACGAGCAGTACTTC.

This clonotype is medium-sized. V and J are TRBV7-6 and TRBJ1-5, with a weak D call TRBD1 (5 bases). The V end was cut by 5 bases, the J end by 0 bases, with 11 bases between. The CDR3 is 15 residues long. Per germline, CDR1 SGHVS and CDR2 FNYEAQ. The CDR3 sequence is CASSPEGTSNQPQHF. The CDR3 bases are TGTGCCAGCAGCCCTGAGGGGACTAGCAATCAGCCCCAGCATTTT.

This clonotype was recorded a few times. The CDR3 coding sequence is TGTGCCAGCAGCCCTACTAGCGGGGAAAATGAGCAGTTCTTC. Translating gives CASSPTSGENEQFF. This rearrangement joins TRBV7-9 to TRBJ2-1; 10 bases line up with TRBD2. The germline V gene encodes CDR1 SEHNR and CDR2 FQNEAQ (reference sequence). The CDR3 is made up of 14 amino acids. V shed 5 bases and J 7 bases; nucleotides not matched to a gene: 5.

This clonotype was found many times. V is TRBV4-3 and J is TRBJ2-2; D is possibly TRBD2 (6 bases). Germline V gene sequence: CDR1 LGHNA, CDR2 YSLEER. V lost 3 bases, J lost 5 bases, and 19 bases lay in between. The CDR3 covers 17 residues. In DNA, the CDR3 is TGCGCCAGCAGCCATGGGGGGACCCCGGATAGGACCGGGGAGCTGTTTTTT. This gives the protein CASSHGGTPDRTGELFF.

The chain employs TRBV18 and TRBJ2-6; TRBD1 is a possible D gene (5 bases). V lost 6 bases and J 0 bases, leaving 18 bases between the germline ends. The CDR3 totals 18 residues. Germline V gene sequence: CDR1 KGHSH, CDR2 LQKENI. DNA for the CDR3: TGTGCCAGCTCCCCGACAGTCCAAACAAGCTCTGGGGCCAACGTCCTGACTTTC. Amino acids: CASSPTVQTSSGANVLTF.